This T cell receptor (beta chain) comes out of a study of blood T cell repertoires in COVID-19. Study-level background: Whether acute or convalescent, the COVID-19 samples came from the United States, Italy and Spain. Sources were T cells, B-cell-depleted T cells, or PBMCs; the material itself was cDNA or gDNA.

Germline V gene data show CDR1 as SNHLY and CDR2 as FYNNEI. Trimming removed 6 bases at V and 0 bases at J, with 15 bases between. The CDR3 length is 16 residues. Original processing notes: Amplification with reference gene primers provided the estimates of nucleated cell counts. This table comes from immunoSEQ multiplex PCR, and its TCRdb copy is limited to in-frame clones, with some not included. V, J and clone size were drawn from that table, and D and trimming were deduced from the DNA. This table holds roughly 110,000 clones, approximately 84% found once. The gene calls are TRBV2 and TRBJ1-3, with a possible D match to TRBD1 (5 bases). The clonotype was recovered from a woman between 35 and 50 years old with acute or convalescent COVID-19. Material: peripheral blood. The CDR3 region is CASSKDRQTSGNTIYF. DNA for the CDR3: TGTGCCAGCAGCAAAGACAGACAAACCTCTGGAAACACCATATATTTT.